These 5 T cell receptor beta chains originate from one sample sequenced in a study of blood T cells in healthy people across ages. A second PCR, run for roughly 7 to 12 cycles, used a sample-barcoded 5' primer plus a J-beta primer mix. TCRdb fed the 5' RACE reads into MiXCR, producing one record per CDR3 protein. Seen here are 870,000 or so distinct CDR3 sequences, 29% observed once, and the top ten hold about 18%. Sequences were obtained from blood. The receptors stem from a woman aged 80 or over in good health.

Remarks on this clonotype: One end of the junction does not line up with germline, which may come from a read error. The V and J genes are TRBV6-1 and TRBJ1-5, with TRBD1 matching over 7 bases. The CDR3 totals 13 residues. The germline V gene encodes CDR1 MNHNS and CDR2 SASEGT. CDR3 protein: CASRGQINQSQHF. In DNA form, the CDR3 reads TGTGCCAGCAGGGGACAGATCAATCAGTCCCAGCATTTT.

This clonotype was observed a handful of times. A much larger clone lies a single base off, so this may be a read error. This chain connects TRBV27 to TRBJ2-7, with D unresolved. Germline V lookup: CDR1 MNHEY, CDR2 SMNVEV (reference sequence). With 8 bases removed from V and 7 bases from J, the gap between germline ends came to 21 bases. The CDR3 totals 14 residues. The DNA for the CDR3 is TGTGCCAGCGCGCAAACCCCACCTGTCAATGAGCAGTACTTC. Translation: CASAQTPPVNEQYF.

This rearrangement joins TRBV9 to TRBJ2-2; 9 nucleotides match TRBD2. The V gene's germline CDR1 is SGDLS and CDR2 YYNGEE. CDR3 length: 18 amino acids. The junction had 8 bases not matched to a gene; V was cut back by 2 bases and J by 0 bases. The DNA of the CDR3 is TGTGCCAGCAGCGTCAGGAGCGGGGGGTTCGCGAACACCGGGGAGCTGTTTTTT. Residues: CASSVRSGGFANTGELFF.

For this clonotype: This clone may be a read error of a much larger clone one base away. The gene calls are TRBV10-3 and TRBJ2-7, with D possibly called TRBD1 or TRBD2 (5 bases each). Germline CDR1 ENHRY, CDR2 SYGVKD. The CDR3 is made up of 13 amino acids. The CDR3 DNA follows: TGTGCCATCAGGGAGTCTGGGGGACACGAGCAGTACTTC. Translated: CAIRESGGHEQYF.

There are a few counts of this clonotype. This chain links TRBV4-1 with TRBJ1-4, with D maybe TRBD1 (5 bases). CDR3 size: 16 residues. V was clipped by 4 bases and J by 0 bases, with 12 bases between them. CDR1 is MGHRA and CDR2 is YSYEKL in the germline V gene. In nucleotides, the CDR3 is TGCGCCAGCAGCCCACCCTCGGGGGCAACTAATGAAAAACTGTTTTTT. Amino acids: CASSPPSGATNEKLFF.